A selection of T cell receptor beta chains follows, all from one sample in a study of blood T cell repertoires in COVID-19. Sequenced by immunoSEQ multiplex PCR; TCRdb stores in-frame clones only, minus some. The sample includes some 220,000 clones, around 83% of them seen just once. The sequenced sample consisted of peripheral blood. The receptors originated from a woman aged 65 to 85 with COVID-19, enrolled during active disease. Both conserved end residues are part of each CDR3. A D gene is named only where the DNA matches it firmly. Only some rows state a clone size, as once, few, many or a class for expanded clones.

V	J	size	D	DNA	CDR3
TRBV4-3	TRBJ2-2	NA	NA	TGCGCCAGCAGCCAAGGCATAAGGGGTGGCACCGGGGAGCTGTTTTTT	CASSQGIRGGTGELFF
TRBV19	TRBJ2-5	once	NA	TGTGCCAGTAGTGCCTTTGGTAGAAACCAAGAGACCCAGTACTTC	CASSAFGRNQETQYF
TRBV18	TRBJ1-2	NA	NA	TGTGCCAGCTCACCAAACCGACAGGACTATGGCTACACCTTC	CASSPNRQDYGYTF
TRBV28	TRBJ1-2	NA	NA	TGTGCCAGCAGTTCCGGGAACTATGGCTACACCTTC	CASSSGNYGYTF
TRBV5-1	TRBJ2-1	NA	TRBD2	TGCGCCAGCAGTCCGACTAGCGCCTCCTACAATGAGCAGTTCTTC	CASSPTSASYNEQFF
TRBV28	TRBJ1-1	NA	NA	TGTGCCAGCAGTCCATGGGGGGGGCGAGCTTTCTTT	CASSPWGGRAFF
TRBV18	TRBJ2-7	NA	TRBD1	TGTGCCAGCTCACCGGGCACAGGGGTCTACGAGCAGTACTTC	CASSPGTGVYEQYF
TRBV5-1	TRBJ2-3	NA	NA	TGCGCCAGCAGCTTGGACAGGATGACTGTGGATACGCAGTATTTT	CASSLDRMTVDTQYF
TRBV18	TRBJ2-7	few	TRBD1	TGTGCCAGCTCACCACGTGGGACAGGCTACGAGCAGTACTTC	CASSPRGTGYEQYF
TRBV5-5	TRBJ2-5	few	TRBD1	TGTGCCAGCAGCAAAGACAGGGGTCGAGAGACCCAGTACTTC	CASSKDRGRETQYF
TRBV28	TRBJ1-5	NA	TRBD1	TGTGCCAGCATAAGGCAGGGGGGTCAGCCCCAGCATTTT	CASIRQGGQPQHF
TRBV7-2	TRBJ2-7	NA	TRBD2	TGTGCCAGCAGCGAAGCGGGAGGGCCGGCGTACGAGCAGTACTTC	CASSEAGGPAYEQYF
TRBV27	TRBJ2-7	NA	NA	TGTGCCAGCAGACGAACAGGGAACTACGAGCAGTACTTC	CASRRTGNYEQYF
TRBV5-1	TRBJ2-1	NA	NA	TGCGCCAGCAGCTTGAGAGTACGTGGTTTTGAGCAGTTCTTC	CASSLRVRGFEQFF
TRBV5-1	TRBJ1-4	NA	NA	TGCGCCAGCAGCTTTCAGGGGCGAGGAACTAATGAAAAACTGTTTTTT	CASSFQGRGTNEKLFF
TRBV5-4	TRBJ1-1	many	NA	TGTGCCAGCAGCCTAAGTAGGGGGACTGAAGCTTTCTTT	CASSLSRGTEAFF
TRBV28	TRBJ2-1	NA	NA	TGTGCCAGCAGTTTTGGATTGCAGGGGCACCCGACCTACAATGAGCAGTTCTTC	CASSFGLQGHPTYNEQFF